In its sample, the clone carrying this TCR beta chain was seen many times. What it recognizes is unknown. This CDR3 contains 16 residues. Germline V gene lookup returns CDR1 MNHNS and CDR2 SASEGT. The ends lost 7 bases at V and 2 bases at J; junction bases unmatched: 6. The TCR library protocol was used to attach unique molecular identifiers. These identifiers were attached to individual cDNA molecules. A single record per CDR3 protein comes from TCRdb applying MiXCR to the 5' RACE reads. The sample consists of approximately 20,000 distinct CDR3 sequences, about 4% of them appearing once. The data originate from a study of early T cells in non-severe SARS-CoV-2 infection. The wider study: Chains stayed unpaired after sequencing of bulk RNA from unsorted whole blood. The study's findings and limits: Anti-spike CD8 responses were favored by VDJdb matching, which missed private and CD4 specificities.

The sample consisted of whole blood. V and J are TRBV6-1 and TRBJ1-5; 12 positions agree with TRBD1. This sequence was found in an adult who was a healthcare worker with PCR-confirmed SARS-CoV-2 infection or an uninfected control (not recorded which). CDR3 sequence reads: CASIRDRGLGNQPQHF. The CDR3 bases are TGTGCCAGCATCAGGGACAGGGGGCTTGGCAATCAGCCCCAGCATTTT.